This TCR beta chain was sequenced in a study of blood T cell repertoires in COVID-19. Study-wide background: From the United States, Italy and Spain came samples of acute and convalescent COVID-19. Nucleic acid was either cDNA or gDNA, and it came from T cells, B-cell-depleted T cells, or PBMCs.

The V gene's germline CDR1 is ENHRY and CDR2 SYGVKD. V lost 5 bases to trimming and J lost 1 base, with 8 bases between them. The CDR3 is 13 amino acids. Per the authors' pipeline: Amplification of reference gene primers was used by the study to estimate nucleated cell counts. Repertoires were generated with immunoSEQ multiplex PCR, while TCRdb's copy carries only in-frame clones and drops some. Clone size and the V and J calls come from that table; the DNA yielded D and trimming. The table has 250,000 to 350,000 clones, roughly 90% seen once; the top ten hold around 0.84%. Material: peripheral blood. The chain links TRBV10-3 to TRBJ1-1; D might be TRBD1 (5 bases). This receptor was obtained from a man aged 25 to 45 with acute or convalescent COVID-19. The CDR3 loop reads CAISSRGNTEAFF. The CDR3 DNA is TGTGCCATCAGTTCTAGGGGGAACACTGAAGCTTTCTTT.